The clone carrying this T cell receptor (beta chain) has a handful of counts. No antigen is known for it. The CDR3 extends over 12 amino acids. The V and J ends lost 8 bases and 1 base respectively, with 8 bases between them. Per germline, CDR1 SGHTA and CDR2 FQGNSA. This sample was included in a study of T-cell memory formation after mild COVID-19. Study context: TCR clusters were mostly donor specific.

Notes on the study in general: Pre-infection memory contained some responding clones, which suggested that cross-reactive memory had joined. Contracting CD4+ clones sat mainly in CM and EM; CD8+ in EMRA.

From 5'RACE with constant-segment primers came TCR alpha and TCR beta cDNA libraries that carried sample barcodes and UMIs. Using its own MiXCR run on the 5' RACE reads, TCRdb lists one record per CDR3 protein. The sample carries a few hundred thousand distinct CDR3 sequences, 16% recorded once. The sequencing sample was made of PBMCs or a T cell subset sorted from them (not recorded which). This TCR was recovered from a man younger than 35 who had mild COVID-19 (a few samples of this study predate the infection). Cell type and time point are not known. The chain has TRBV7-2 and TRBJ1-1; unclear D gene. This CDR3 reads CASGTWNTEAFF. The CDR3 nucleotides are TGTGCCAGCGGTACGTGGAACACTGAAGCTTTCTTT. Drawing the rest from reference TRBV7-2 and TRBJ1-1, the complete variable domain is GAGVSQSPSNKVTEKGKDVELRCDPISGHTALYWYRQSLGQGLEFLIYFQGNSAPDKSGLPSDRFSAERTGGSVSTLTIQRTQQEDSAVYLCASGTWNTEAFFGQGTRLTVV.